These T cell receptor beta chains were read from a single sample in a study of cytomegalovirus exposure and HLA in healthy donors. TCRdb's table, derived via immunoSEQ multiplex PCR, lists solely in-frame clones and lacks some. In all, the sample yields around 75,000 clones. Sequencing was done on a sample of PBMCs. Source of these receptors: a woman in her sixties in good health and CMV-seronegative. Each CDR3 is given with its conserved first and last residue. The D gene is left open where the match is weak.

D gene	CDR3 length	V gene	J gene	CDR3 DNA	CDR3 protein
TRBD1	15	TRBV27	TRBJ2-7	TGTGCCAGCAGTTGGGGCAGGGGGAACGGGTACGAGCAGTACTTC	CASSWGRGNGYEQYF
-	14	TRBV5-1	TRBJ2-7	TGCGCCAGCAGCCCGGAGGTCCCGTCCTACGAGCAGTACTTC	CASSPEVPSYEQYF
-	11	TRBV27	TRBJ1-1	TGTGCCAGCAGTTTTGGAGTGGAGGCTTTCTTT	CASSFGVEAFF
TRBD2	16	TRBV19	TRBJ2-1	TGTGCCAGTAGTTCCCTGCTAGCGGGATCGTACAATGAGCAGTTCTTC	CASSSLLAGSYNEQFF
TRBD2	16	TRBV11-1	TRBJ2-1	TGTGCCAGCAGCTTATTCACCCTAGCGGGAGATGGGGAGCAGTTCTTC	CASSLFTLAGDGEQFF
TRBD1	14	TRBV19	TRBJ1-1	TGTGCCAGTAGTCTCAGGGGGACTCGCCCAGAAGCTTTCTTT	CASSLRGTRPEAFF
-	15	TRBV18	TRBJ2-7	TGTGCCAGCTCACCACCGGGTCCTGGGGGCTGGGAGCAGTACTTC	CASSPPGPGGWEQYF
TRBD2	19	TRBV5-4	TRBJ2-5	TGTGCCAGCAGCCCGGGACTAGCGGGACGGGGCGTGGGGTTAGAGACCCAGTACTTC	CASSPGLAGRGVGLETQYF
TRBD1	14	TRBV19	TRBJ2-1	TGTGCCAGTAAAGGGACAGGGGTATACAATGAGCAGTTCTTC	CASKGTGVYNEQFF
-	13	TRBV29-1	TRBJ2-1	TGCAGCGTTGGTGTTTTCACCTACAATGAGCAGTTCTTC	CSVGVFTYNEQFF
-	11	TRBV5-6	TRBJ2-1	TGTGCCAGCAGCTTGCTCAATGAGCAGTTCTTC	CASSLLNEQFF
-	13	TRBV5-4	TRBJ2-2	TGTGCCAGCAGCAACCGGGGGTCAGGGGAGCTGTTTTTT	CASSNRGSGELFF
-	12	TRBV28	TRBJ1-1	TGTGCCAGCAGTCCACCACGGACTGAAGCTTTCTTT	CASSPPRTEAFF
-	13	TRBV5-1	TRBJ2-3	TGCGCCAGCAGCGCGGAGGATGGGCCTACGCAGTATTTT	CASSAEDGPTQYF
TRBD1	14	TRBV28	TRBJ2-7	TGTGCCAGCAGTTTACTAGGGGGCACCTACGAGCAGTACTTC	CASSLLGGTYEQYF
TRBD1	14	TRBV18	TRBJ1-2	TGTGCCAGCTCACCCGGGACAGAAGGCTATGGCTACACCTTC	CASSPGTEGYGYTF
TRBD1	15	TRBV9	TRBJ2-5	TGTGCCAGCAGCGGAGGAACCCAGGGGGCAGAGACCCAGTACTTC	CASSGGTQGAETQYF
-	14	TRBV28	TRBJ1-4	TGTGCCAGCCGAAGGGGAGGCCTTAATGAAAAACTGTTTTTT	CASRRGGLNEKLFF
-	15	TRBV7-9	TRBJ1-3	TGTGCCAGCAGCTTCGCCCGGGGGGTTGGAAACACCATATATTTT	CASSFARGVGNTIYF
-	15	TRBV5-1	TRBJ2-3	TGCGCCAGCAGCTTGGCTTCGGGGTGGAGAGATACGCAGTATTTT	CASSLASGWRDTQYF
TRBD1	15	TRBV18	TRBJ1-3	TGTGCCAGCTCACCTTCCGGGACAGGGTCAGACACCATATATTTT	CASSPSGTGSDTIYF
TRBD2	15	TRBV9	TRBJ2-7	TGTGCCCCGGGCCTAGCGGCCAACAGCTCCTACGAGCAGTACTTC	CAPGLAANSSYEQYF
TRBD1	14	TRBV7-3	TRBJ2-3	TGTGCCAGCAGCTCACAGGGGGCGGCAGATACGCAGTATTTT	CASSSQGAADTQYF
TRBD1	16	TRBV10-3	TRBJ1-3	TGTGCCATCACTCCGGACAGGGGGAGCTCTGGAAACACCATATATTTT	CAITPDRGSSGNTIYF
-	16	TRBV15	TRBJ2-3	TGTGCCACCAGCAGAGAAGGGGGAATTGGTTCAGATACGCAGTATTTT	CATSREGGIGSDTQYF
-	11	TRBV25-1	TRBJ1-4	TGTGCCAGCAGTCGACATGAAAAGCTGTTTTTT	CASSRHEKLFF
TRBD2	15	TRBV28	TRBJ2-3	TGTGCCAGCAGTCGGACTAGCGGTCTCACAGATACGCAGTATTTT	CASSRTSGLTDTQYF
TRBD2	16	TRBV4-3	TRBJ2-2	TGCGCCAGCAGCCCGCGTCCAGCGGGGGACACCGGGGAGCTGTTTTTT	CASSPRPAGDTGELFF
TRBD2	16	TRBV7-3	TRBJ2-3	TGTGCCAGCAGACCCCCTAGCGGGAGTTCGGGAGATACGCAGTATTTT	CASRPPSGSSGDTQYF
-	13	TRBV19	TRBJ1-2	TGTGCCAGTAGTATTCAGGTTGGGTATGGCTACACCTTC	CASSIQVGYGYTF
-	15	TRBV27	TRBJ1-2	TGTGCCAGCAGGCAACAGGGCTTCAATAACTATGGCTACACCTTC	CASRQQGFNNYGYTF
TRBD1	14	TRBV5-1	TRBJ1-1	TGCGCCAGCAGAGGGGGACAGGAAAACACTGAAGCTTTCTTT	CASRGGQENTEAFF
TRBD1	16	TRBV11-2	TRBJ2-2	TGTGCCAGCAGCTTATTCCCGGACAGGGCAGGCGGGGAGCTGTTTTTT	CASSLFPDRAGGELFF
-	12	TRBV2	TRBJ1-6	TGTGCCAGCAGTGCCGCAACTCCACCCCTCCACTTT	CASSAATPPLHF
-	14	TRBV6-6	TRBJ2-2	TGTGCCAGCAGTTTCAGGGCGGACACCGGGGAGCTGTTTTTT	CASSFRADTGELFF
-	15	TRBV28	TRBJ2-6	TGTGCCAGTATTGCGGGACTCTCTGGGGCCAACGTCCTGACTTTC	CASIAGLSGANVLTF
-	15	TRBV11-2	TRBJ2-3	TGTGCCAGCAGCGCCCCGACAATAAATTCACGTACGCAGTATTTT	CASSAPTINSRTQYF
TRBD2	16	TRBV9	TRBJ2-3	TGTGCCAGCAGCGTACCCCTAGCGGGAGGGCCGGATACGCAGTATTTT	CASSVPLAGGPDTQYF
TRBD1	15	TRBV7-9	TRBJ2-5	TGTGCCAGCAGCTTAGGACAGGGAGTAATGGAGACCCAGTACTTC	CASSLGQGVMETQYF
TRBD2	20	TRBV9	TRBJ2-7	TGTGCCAGCAGCCCAGGAGCGGGCAGCGGGAGGTCCAAGAGCTCCTACGAGCAGTACTTC	CASSPGAGSGRSKSSYEQYF
-	15	TRBV7-2	TRBJ1-3	TGTGCCAGCAGCTTTCTAACAGGGTTTGGAAACACCATATATTTT	CASSFLTGFGNTIYF
TRBD1	17	TRBV5-8	TRBJ2-7	TGTGCCAGCAGCAAACTGGCGGCCGGGACAGGGAAATACGAGCAGTACTTC	CASSKLAAGTGKYEQYF
-	15	TRBV7-9	TRBJ1-1	TGTGCCAGCAGCCTGTCAGGGGCGGGGAACACTGAAGCTTTCTTT	CASSLSGAGNTEAFF
TRBD1	16	TRBV19	TRBJ2-2	TGTGCCAGTAGTCCTAGGACAGGGGGCCGGACCGGGGAGCTGTTTTTT	CASSPRTGGRTGELFF
TRBD1	12	TRBV5-4	TRBJ2-7	TGTGCCAGCAGCTCACAGGGGGTGGGGCAGTACTTC	CASSSQGVGQYF
-	14	TRBV11-3	TRBJ2-7	TGTGCCAGCAGCGGGGGCCCCGGGAAAAACGAGCAGTACTTC	CASSGGPGKNEQYF
-	15	TRBV5-8	TRBJ2-2	TGTGCCAGCAGCTTATCACTCGCGAACACCGGGGAGCTGTTTTTT	CASSLSLANTGELFF
-	14	TRBV7-3	TRBJ2-6	TGTGCCAGCAGCCCTAGCTCTGGGGCCAACGTCCTGACTTTC	CASSPSSGANVLTF
TRBD2	14	TRBV11-1	TRBJ2-7	TGTGCCAGCAGCTTCTCGACTAGCGGGACCGAGCAGTACTTC	CASSFSTSGTEQYF
-	15	TRBV28	TRBJ2-7	TGTGCCAGCACCCCATGGTCGGTCGCATCCTACGAGCAGTACTTC	CASTPWSVASYEQYF
-	18	TRBV7-9	TRBJ2-1	TGTGCCAGCAGCTTTGGTAGCTTATTAGGGGTATCCGTTAATGAGCAGTTCTTC	CASSFGSLLGVSVNEQFF
-	11	TRBV10-3	TRBJ1-1	TGTGCCATCATAGGCGGACAGAAAGCTTTCTTT	CAIIGGQKAFF
TRBD2	15	TRBV5-4	TRBJ2-7	TGTGCCAGCAGCTTGGCTGGGACTAGCGGCTACGAGCAGTACTTC	CASSLAGTSGYEQYF
TRBD1	12	TRBV28	TRBJ1-2	TGTGCCAGCAGTGACAGGGTTTATGGCTACACCTTC	CASSDRVYGYTF
-	16	TRBV5-4	TRBJ2-3	TGTGCCAGCAGTCGAAGACTAGGTCGGGTCACAGATACGCAGTATTTT	CASSRRLGRVTDTQYF
-	14	TRBV7-2	TRBJ2-3	TGTGCCAGCAGCTTAGCCGGGGGGCGAGATACGCAGTATTTT	CASSLAGGRDTQYF
TRBD1	13	TRBV9	TRBJ2-7	TGTGCCAGCAGCCCGACTGACAGGGACGAGCAGTACTTC	CASSPTDRDEQYF
TRBD2	15	TRBV2	TRBJ2-3	TGTGCCAGCAGGAGACTAGCGGGACTCACAGATACGCAGTATTTT	CASRRLAGLTDTQYF
-	13	TRBV7-8	TRBJ2-1	TGTGCCAGCAGCTTAGCTCGGGAAGGGAGGCAGTTCTTC	CASSLAREGRQFF
-	13	TRBV6-1	TRBJ2-7	TGTGCCAGCAGTGAAGCGCTGGGCCGCGAGCAGTACTTC	CASSEALGREQYF